The source of this TCR beta chain is a study of PD-1 blockade in classical Hodgkin lymphoma. The CDR3 runs to 15 residues. Trimming took 4 bases from V and 5 from J; bases not matched to a gene: 9. Germline V CDR1 and CDR2: LNHNV, YYDKDF (reference sequence). Here immunoSEQ multiplex PCR was the method, and the copy in TCRdb shows in-frame clones only, minus some. Among some 33,000 clones listed, 72% were seen once. The time point is: cycle 4 day 1 (C4D1), after 6 weeks of nivolumab. Every patient was affected by relapse after autologous stem cell transplantation, while exposure to brentuximab vedotin was not uniform.

Here the sequenced sample was peripheral blood mononuclear cells (PBMCs), taken before the fourth cycle of nivolumab. The source is a human donor with classical Hodgkin lymphoma. This sequence joins TRBV15 and TRBJ2-5; TRBD2 matches 8 bases. CDR3 nucleotide sequence: TGTGCCACCAGCAACTACCGGGGGGGGCTGGAGACCCAGTACTTC. This translates into CATSNYRGGLETQYF.